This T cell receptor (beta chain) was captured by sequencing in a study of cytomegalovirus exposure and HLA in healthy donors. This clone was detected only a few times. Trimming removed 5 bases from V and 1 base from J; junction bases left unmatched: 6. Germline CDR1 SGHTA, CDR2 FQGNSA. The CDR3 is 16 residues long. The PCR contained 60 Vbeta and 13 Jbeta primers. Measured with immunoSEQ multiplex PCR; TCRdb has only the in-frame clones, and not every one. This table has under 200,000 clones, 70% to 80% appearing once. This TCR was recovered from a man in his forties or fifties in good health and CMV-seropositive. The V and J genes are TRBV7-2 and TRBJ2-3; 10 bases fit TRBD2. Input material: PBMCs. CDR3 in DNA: TGTGCCAGCAGCGCCATAGCGGGGGGCGGCACAGATACGCAGTATTTT. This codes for CASSAIAGGGTDTQYF.